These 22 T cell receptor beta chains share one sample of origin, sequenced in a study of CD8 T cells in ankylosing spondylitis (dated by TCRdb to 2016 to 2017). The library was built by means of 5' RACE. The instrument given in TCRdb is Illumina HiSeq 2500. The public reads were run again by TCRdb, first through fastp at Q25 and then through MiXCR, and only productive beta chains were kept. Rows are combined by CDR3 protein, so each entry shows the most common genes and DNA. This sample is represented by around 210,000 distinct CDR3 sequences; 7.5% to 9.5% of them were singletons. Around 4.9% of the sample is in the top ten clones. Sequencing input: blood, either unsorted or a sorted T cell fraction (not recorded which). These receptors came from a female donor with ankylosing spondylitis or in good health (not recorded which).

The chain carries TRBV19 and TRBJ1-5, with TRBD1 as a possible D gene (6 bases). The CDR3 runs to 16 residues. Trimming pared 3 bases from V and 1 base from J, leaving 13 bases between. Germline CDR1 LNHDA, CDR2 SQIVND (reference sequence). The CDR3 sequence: CASSMRGAGSNQPQHF. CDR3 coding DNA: TGTGCCAGTAGTATGCGGGGGGCCGGGAGCAATCAGCCCCAGCATTTT.

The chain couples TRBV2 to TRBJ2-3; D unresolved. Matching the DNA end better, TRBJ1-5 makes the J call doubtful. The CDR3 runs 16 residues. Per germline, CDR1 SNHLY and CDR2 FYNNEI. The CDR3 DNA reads TGTGCCAGCAGTGAAAGTCGTGGACCTAGCACAGATACGCAGCATTTT. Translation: CASSESRGPSTDTQHF.

The CDR3 is CASSPITGQGGEQYF. The CDR3 DNA is TGTGCCAGCTCACCGATAACTGGACAGGGCGGCGAGCAGTACTTC. This chain uses TRBV18 with TRBJ2-7, with 8 nucleotides matching TRBD1. The CDR3 has 15 residues. Germline V gene data show CDR1 as KGHSH and CDR2 as LQKENI. V shed 3 bases and J 6 bases; nucleotides not matched to a gene: 10.

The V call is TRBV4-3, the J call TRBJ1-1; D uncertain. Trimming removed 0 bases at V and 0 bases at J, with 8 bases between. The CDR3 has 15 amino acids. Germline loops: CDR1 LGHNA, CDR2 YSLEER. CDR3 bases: TGCGCCAGCAGCCAAGAAAATGGGATGAACACTGAAGCTTTCTTT. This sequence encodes CASSQENGMNTEAFF.

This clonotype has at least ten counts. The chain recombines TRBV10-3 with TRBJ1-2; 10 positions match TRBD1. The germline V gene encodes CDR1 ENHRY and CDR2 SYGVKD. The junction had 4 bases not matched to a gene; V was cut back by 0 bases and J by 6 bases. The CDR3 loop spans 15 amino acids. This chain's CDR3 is CAISESTGGSDGYTF. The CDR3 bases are TGTGCCATCAGTGAGTCGACAGGGGGCTCGGATGGCTACACCTTC.

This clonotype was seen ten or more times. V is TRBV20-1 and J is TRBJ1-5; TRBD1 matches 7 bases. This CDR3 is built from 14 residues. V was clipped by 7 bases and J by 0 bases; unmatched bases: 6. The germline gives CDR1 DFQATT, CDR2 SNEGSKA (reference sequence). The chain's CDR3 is CSVGGRGSNQPQHF. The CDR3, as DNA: TGCAGTGTAGGGGGCAGGGGTAGCAATCAGCCCCAGCATTTT.

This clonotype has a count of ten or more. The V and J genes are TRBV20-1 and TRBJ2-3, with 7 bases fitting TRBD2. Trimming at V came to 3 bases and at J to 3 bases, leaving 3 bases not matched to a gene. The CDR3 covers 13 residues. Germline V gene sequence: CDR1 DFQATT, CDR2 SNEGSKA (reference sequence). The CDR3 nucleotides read TGCAGTGCTAGGGGGGGGGGGACAGATACGCAGTATTTT. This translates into CSARGGGTDTQYF.

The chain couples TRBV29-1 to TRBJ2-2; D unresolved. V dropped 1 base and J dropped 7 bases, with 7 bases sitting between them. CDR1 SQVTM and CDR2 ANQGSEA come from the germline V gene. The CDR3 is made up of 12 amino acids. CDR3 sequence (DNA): TGCAGCGTTGAAGGGGTCATCGGGGAGCTGTTTTTT. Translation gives CSVEGVIGELFF.

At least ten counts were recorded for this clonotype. CDR3 protein: CASSFRVPEGNIQYF. CDR3 DNA sequence: TGTGCCAGCAGTTTCAGGGTCCCGGAGGGGAATATTCAGTACTTC. The chain uses TRBV12-3 or TRBV12-4 and TRBJ2-4; D is perhaps TRBD2 (6 bases). The CDR3 has 15 residues. Deletions cut 3 bases from V and 10 bases from J, with 19 bases between.

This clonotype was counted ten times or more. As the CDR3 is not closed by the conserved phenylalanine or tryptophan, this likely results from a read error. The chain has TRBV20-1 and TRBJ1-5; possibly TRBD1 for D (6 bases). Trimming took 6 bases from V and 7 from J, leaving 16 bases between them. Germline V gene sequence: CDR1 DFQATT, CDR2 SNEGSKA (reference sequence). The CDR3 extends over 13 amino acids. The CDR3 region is CSAVQGIKQPQHC. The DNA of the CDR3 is TGCAGTGCCGTACAGGGCATTAAGCAGCCCCAGCATTGT.

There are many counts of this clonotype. The CDR3 DNA reads as TGCAGCGTTGGGGGGGTAGTGGATCAGCCCCAGCATTTT. Translated: CSVGGVVDQPQHF. The V and J genes are TRBV29-1 and TRBJ1-5, with a possible D match to TRBD1 (5 bases). The V gene's germline CDR1 is SQVTM and CDR2 ANQGSEA. The V end lost 4 bases, the J end lost 5 bases, and 12 bases lay between the germline ends. There are 13 residues in the CDR3.

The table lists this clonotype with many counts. The CDR3 region has the DNA TGCGCCAGCAGCTTGGTGACGGGGACAGGGCCCTACGAGCAGTACTTC. Amino acid sequence: CASSLVTGTGPYEQYF. The gene calls are TRBV5-1 and TRBJ2-7; 9 nucleotides line up with TRBD1. Germline V gene lookup returns CDR1 SGHRS and CDR2 YFSETQ. This CDR3 has 16 amino acids. The J segment lost 2 bases and the V segment lost 0 bases, leaving 6 bases of the junction unmatched.

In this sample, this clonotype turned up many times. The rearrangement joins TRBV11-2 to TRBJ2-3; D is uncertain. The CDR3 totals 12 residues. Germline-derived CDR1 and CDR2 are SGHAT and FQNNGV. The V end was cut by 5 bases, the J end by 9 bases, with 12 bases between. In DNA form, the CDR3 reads TGTGCCAGCAGCCGTGAGCGAGAGACGCAGTATTTT. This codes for CASSRERETQYF.

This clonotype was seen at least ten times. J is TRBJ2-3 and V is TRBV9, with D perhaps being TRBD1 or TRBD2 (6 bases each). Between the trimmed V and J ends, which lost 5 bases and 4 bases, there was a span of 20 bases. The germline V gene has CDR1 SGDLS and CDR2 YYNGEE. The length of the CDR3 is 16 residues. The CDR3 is CASSSFRGARADTQYF. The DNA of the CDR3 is TGTGCCAGCAGTTCCTTTAGGGGGGCGCGTGCAGATACGCAGTATTTT.

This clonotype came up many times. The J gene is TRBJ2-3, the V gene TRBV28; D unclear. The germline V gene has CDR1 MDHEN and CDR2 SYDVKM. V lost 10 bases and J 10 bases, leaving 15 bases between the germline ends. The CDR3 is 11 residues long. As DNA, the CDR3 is TGTGCCACCCGGGTGGTCTCATCGCAGTATTTT. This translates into CATRVVSSQYF.

The CDR3 loop is CASSSWTREAFF. The CDR3 region has the DNA TGTGCCAGCAGCTCTTGGACGCGGGAAGCTTTCTTT. The chain employs TRBV7-9 and TRBJ1-1; no definite D call. V was clipped by 4 bases and J by 8 bases, with 11 bases between them. Germline CDR1 is SEHNR and CDR2 is FQNEAQ (reference sequence). The CDR3 consists of 12 residues. The variable domain in full, completed from reference TRBV7-9 and TRBJ1-1, reads DTGVSQNPRHKITKRGQNVTFRCDPISEHNRLYWYRQTLGQGPEFLTYFQNEAQLEKSRLLSDRFSAERPKGSFSTLEIQRTEQGDSAMYLCASSSWTREAFFGQGTRLTVV.

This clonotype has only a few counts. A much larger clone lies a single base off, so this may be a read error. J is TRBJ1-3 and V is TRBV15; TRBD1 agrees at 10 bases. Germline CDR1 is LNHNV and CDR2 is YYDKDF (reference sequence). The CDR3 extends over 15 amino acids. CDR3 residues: CATDAGTGEGNAIYF. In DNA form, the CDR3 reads TGTGCCACCGACGCCGGGACAGGGGAGGGAAACGCCATATATTTT.

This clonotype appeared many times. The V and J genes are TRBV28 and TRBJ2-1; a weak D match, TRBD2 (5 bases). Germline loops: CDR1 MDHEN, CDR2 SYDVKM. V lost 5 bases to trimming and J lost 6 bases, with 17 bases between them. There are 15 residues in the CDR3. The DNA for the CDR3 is TGTGCCAGCAGTCAGGAGGCTCCCCGGGGCAATGAGCAGTTCTTC. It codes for CASSQEAPRGNEQFF.

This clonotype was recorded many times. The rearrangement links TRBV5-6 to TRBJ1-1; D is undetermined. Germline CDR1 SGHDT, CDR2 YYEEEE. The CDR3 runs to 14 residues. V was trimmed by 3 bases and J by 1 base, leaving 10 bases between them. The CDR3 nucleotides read TGTGCCAGCAGCTGGTCCCTCTCGAACACTGAAGCTTTCTTT. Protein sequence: CASSWSLSNTEAFF.

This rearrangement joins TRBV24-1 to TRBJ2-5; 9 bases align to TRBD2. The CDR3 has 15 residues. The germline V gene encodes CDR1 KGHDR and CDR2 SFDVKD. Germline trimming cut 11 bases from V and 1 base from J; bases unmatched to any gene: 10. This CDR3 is CAIRESGRFQETQYF. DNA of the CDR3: TGTGCCATCAGGGAAAGCGGGAGGTTCCAAGAGACCCAGTACTTC.

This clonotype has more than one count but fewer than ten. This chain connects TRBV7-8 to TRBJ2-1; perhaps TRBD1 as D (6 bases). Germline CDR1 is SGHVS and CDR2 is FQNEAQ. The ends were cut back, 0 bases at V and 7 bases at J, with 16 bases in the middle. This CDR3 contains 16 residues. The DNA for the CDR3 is TGTGCCAGCAGCTTAGCGCTGGCCGGGACATTTAATGAGCAGTTCTTC. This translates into CASSLALAGTFNEQFF.

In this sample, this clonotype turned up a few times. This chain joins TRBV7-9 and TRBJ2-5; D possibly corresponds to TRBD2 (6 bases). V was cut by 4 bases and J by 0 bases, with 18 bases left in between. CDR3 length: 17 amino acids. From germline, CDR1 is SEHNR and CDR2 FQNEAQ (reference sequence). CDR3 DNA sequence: TGTGCCAGCAGCTCCTCCGGGGGACTCGAGTACCAAGAGACCCAGTACTTC. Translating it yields CASSSSGGLEYQETQYF.